This T cell receptor (beta chain) appears in the sequencing data of a study of T cell changes during pregnancy in multiple sclerosis. Here immunoSEQ multiplex PCR was the method, and the copy in TCRdb shows in-frame clones only, minus some. Of 100,000 or so clones in the sample, around 90% are singletons; the top ten hold 0.95% to 1.5%. CDR1 and CDR2 from the germline V gene are LNHNV and YYDKDF (reference sequence). With 0 bases removed from V and 0 bases from J, the gap between germline ends came to 9 bases. This CDR3 has 15 residues. The J gene is TRBJ2-7, the V gene TRBV15; TRBD1 might be the D (5 bases). The sample here was peripheral blood, taken in the second trimester of pregnancy. This TCR came from a female donor with multiple sclerosis, enrolled in a pregnancy study. DNA of the CDR3: TGTGCCACCAGCAGAGAGGACAAGAGCTCCTACGAGCAGTACTTC. Its protein is CATSREDKSSYEQYF.